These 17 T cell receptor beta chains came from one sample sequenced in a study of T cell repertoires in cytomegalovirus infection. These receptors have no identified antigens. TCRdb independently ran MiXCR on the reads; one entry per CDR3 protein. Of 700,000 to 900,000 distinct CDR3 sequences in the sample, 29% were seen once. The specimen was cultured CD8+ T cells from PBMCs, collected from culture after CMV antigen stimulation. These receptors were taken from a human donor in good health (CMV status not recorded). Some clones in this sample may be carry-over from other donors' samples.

The CDR3 nucleotides are TGTGCCAGCAGCTTGGGAGGAGGAGGCGTCACTGAAGCTTTCTTT. Encoded protein: CASSLGGGGVTEAFF. J is TRBJ1-1 and V is TRBV5-4; no firm D call. CDR1 SGHNT and CDR2 YYREEE come from the germline V gene (reference sequence). Trimming took 0 bases from V and 4 from J, leaving 13 bases between them. CDR3 length: 15 residues.

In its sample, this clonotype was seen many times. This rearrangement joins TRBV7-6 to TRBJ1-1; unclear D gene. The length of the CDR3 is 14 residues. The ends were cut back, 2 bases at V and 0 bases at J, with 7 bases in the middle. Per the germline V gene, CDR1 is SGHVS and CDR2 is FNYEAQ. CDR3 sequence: CASSLTSVNTEAFF. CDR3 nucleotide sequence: TGTGCCAGCAGCTTAACCTCAGTGAACACTGAAGCTTTCTTT.

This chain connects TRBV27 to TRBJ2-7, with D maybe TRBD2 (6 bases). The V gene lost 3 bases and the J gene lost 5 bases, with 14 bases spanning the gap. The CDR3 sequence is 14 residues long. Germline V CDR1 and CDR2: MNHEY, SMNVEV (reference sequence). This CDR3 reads CASSFYRDSHEQYF. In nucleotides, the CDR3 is TGTGCCAGCAGTTTCTACCGGGACTCGCACGAGCAGTACTTC.

The CDR3 reads CASRPTAGPSYEQYF. For the CDR3, the DNA is TGCGCCAGCAGGCCTACGGCAGGGCCTTCCTACGAGCAGTACTTC. The chain carries TRBV5-1 and TRBJ2-7; a weak D match, TRBD1 (5 bases). The CDR3 totals 15 residues. Between the trimmed V and J ends, which lost 5 bases and 1 base, there was a span of 16 bases. Germline-derived CDR1 and CDR2 are SGHRS and YFSETQ.

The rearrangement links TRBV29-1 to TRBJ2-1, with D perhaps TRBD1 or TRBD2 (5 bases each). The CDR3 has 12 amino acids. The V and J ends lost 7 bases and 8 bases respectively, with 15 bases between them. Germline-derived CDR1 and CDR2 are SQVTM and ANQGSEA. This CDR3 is CSGFGAGDEQFF. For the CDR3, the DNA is TGCAGCGGTTTCGGGGCTGGGGATGAGCAGTTCTTC.

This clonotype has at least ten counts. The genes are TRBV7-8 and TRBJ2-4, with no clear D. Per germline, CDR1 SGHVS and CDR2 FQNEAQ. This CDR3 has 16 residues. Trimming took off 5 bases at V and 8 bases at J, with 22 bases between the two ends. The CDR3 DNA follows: TGTGCCAGCAGCGTAGGAATAGGGTCAGTCCAAGACATTCAGTACTTC. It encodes CASSVGIGSVQDIQYF.

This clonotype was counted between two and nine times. This chain's CDR3 is CASSYRGITEAFF. The CDR3 DNA reads TGTGCCAGCAGTTACAGGGGGATAACTGAAGCTTTCTTT. The rearrangement uses TRBV6-5 and TRBJ1-1; TRBD1 might be the D (6 bases). V lost 2 bases to trimming and J lost 5 bases, with 9 bases between them. The germline gives CDR1 MNHEY, CDR2 SVGAGI. The CDR3 sequence is 13 residues long.

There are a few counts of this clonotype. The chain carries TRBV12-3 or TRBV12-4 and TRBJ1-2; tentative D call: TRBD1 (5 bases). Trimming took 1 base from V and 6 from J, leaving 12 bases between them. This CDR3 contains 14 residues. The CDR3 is CASSLGGTIHGYTF. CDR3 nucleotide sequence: TGTGCCAGCAGTTTAGGGGGGACGATTCATGGCTACACCTTC.

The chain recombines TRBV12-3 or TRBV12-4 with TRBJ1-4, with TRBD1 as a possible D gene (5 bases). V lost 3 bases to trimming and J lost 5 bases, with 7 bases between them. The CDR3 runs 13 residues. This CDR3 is CASSFPGNEKLFF. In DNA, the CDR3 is TGTGCCAGCAGTTTCCCAGGGAATGAAAAACTGTTTTTT.

The CDR3 sequence: CASSFGKGGPYEQYV. CDR3 nucleotides: TGTGCCAGCAGTTTCGGAAAAGGGGGTCCCTACGAGCAGTACGTC. This chain links TRBV28 with TRBJ2-7, with D tentatively TRBD1 (6 bases). V dropped 3 bases and J dropped 2 bases, with 14 bases sitting between them. The length of the CDR3 is 15 residues. CDR1 is MDHEN and CDR2 is SYDVKM in the germline V gene.

CDR3 DNA: TGTGCCAGCAGTTTATCCCCAAAGGGGACAGATACGCAGTATTTT. It translates to CASSLSPKGTDTQYF. The V call is TRBV28, the J call TRBJ2-3, with D possibly TRBD1 on 5 matching bases. V was clipped by 1 base and J by 3 bases, with 11 bases between them. This CDR3 comprises 15 residues. Germline values: CDR1 MDHEN, CDR2 SYDVKM.

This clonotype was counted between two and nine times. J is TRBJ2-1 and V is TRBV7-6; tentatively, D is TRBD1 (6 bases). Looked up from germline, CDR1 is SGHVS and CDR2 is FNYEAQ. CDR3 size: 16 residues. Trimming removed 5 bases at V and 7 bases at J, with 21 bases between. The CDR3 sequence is CASSPAAAGDRNEQFF. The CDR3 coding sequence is TGTGCCAGCAGCCCAGCAGCGGCAGGGGATCGGAATGAGCAGTTCTTC.

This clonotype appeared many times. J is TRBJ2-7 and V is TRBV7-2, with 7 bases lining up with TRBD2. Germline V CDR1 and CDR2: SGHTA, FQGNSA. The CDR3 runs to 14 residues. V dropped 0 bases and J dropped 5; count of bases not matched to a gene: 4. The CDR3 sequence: CASSLAGGFDEQYF. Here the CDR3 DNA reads TGTGCCAGCAGCTTAGCGGGGGGGTTCGACGAGCAGTACTTC.

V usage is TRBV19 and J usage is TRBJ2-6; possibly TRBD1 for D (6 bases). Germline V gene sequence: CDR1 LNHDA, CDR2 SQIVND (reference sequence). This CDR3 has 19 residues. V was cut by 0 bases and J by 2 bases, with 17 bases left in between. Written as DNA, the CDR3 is TGTGCCAGTAGTATAGATCTGGACAGAGGGTTGGCTGGGGCCAACGTCCTGACTTTC. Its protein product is CASSIDLDRGLAGANVLTF.

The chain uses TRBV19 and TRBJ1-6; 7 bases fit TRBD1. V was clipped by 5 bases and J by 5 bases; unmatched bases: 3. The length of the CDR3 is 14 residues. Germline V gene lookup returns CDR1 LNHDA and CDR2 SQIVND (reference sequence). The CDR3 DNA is TGTGCCAGTAGTGTGACAGGGAATAATTCACCCCTCCACTTT. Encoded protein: CASSVTGNNSPLHF.

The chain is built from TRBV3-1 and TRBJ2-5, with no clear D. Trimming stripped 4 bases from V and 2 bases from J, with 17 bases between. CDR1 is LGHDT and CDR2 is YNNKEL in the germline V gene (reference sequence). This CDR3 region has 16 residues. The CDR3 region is CASSPKTRQIQETQYF. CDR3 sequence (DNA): TGTGCCAGCAGCCCGAAAACCCGACAAATACAAGAGACCCAGTACTTC.

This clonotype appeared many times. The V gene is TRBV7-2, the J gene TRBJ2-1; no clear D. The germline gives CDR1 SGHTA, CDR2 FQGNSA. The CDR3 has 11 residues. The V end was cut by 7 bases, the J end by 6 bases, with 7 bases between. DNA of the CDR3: TGTGCCAGCACTCCTCCCAATGAGCAGTTCTTC. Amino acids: CASTPPNEQFF.